The clone carrying this T cell receptor beta chain was seen repeatedly, ten times or more. Sample-barcoded 5' priming and a J-beta primer mix drove a second PCR of roughly 6 to 12 cycles. TCRdb analysed the 5' RACE reads with MiXCR anew, one entry per CDR3 protein. The data contain nearly 1 million distinct CDR3 sequences, just over 50% of them seen just once; the ten biggest clones take up about a fifth. The V end was cut by 0 bases, the J end by 0 bases, with 12 bases between. Germline CDR1 DFQATT, CDR2 SNEGSKA (reference sequence). This CDR3 is built from 16 residues. This sample was included in a study of blood T cells in healthy people across ages.

Sequenced input: blood. J is TRBJ2-4 and V is TRBV20-1; D gene unclear. The TCR comes from a woman aged 55 to 70 in good health. As DNA, the CDR3 is TGCAGTGCTAGAGAAGTAACGGATTTAGCCAAAAACATTCAGTACTTC. This translates into CSAREVTDLAKNIQYF.